These T cell receptor beta chains were read from a single sample in a study of T cell responses to AZD1222 COVID-19 vaccine. The repertoire was sequenced with immunoSEQ multiplex PCR; TCRdb's copy has only in-frame clones and lacks some. The table has about 94,000 clones, roughly 90% seen once; the top ten hold 12%. Sequenced here: peripheral blood, sampled 28 days after the second AZD1222 dose. The origin of the receptors is an adult who received the AZD1222 COVID-19 vaccine. Each CDR3 is given with its conserved first and last residue. D genes are given only for firm matches. A row's size may be missing; if present it is once, few, many or a size class.

clone size,J gene,CDR3 length,D gene,V gene,CDR3 protein,CDR3 DNA
-,TRBJ1-3,14,-,TRBV30,CAWAPRGSGNTIYF,TGTGCCTGGGCCCCTCGGGGGTCGGGAAACACCATATATTTT
-,TRBJ1-1,14,TRBD1,TRBV29-1,CSVAVGQGNTEAFF,TGCAGCGTTGCTGTGGGACAGGGAAACACTGAAGCTTTCTTT
-,TRBJ2-7,16,-,TRBV6-5,CASSYARPEGTYEQYF,TGTGCCAGCAGTTACGCTCGTCCGGAGGGGACCTACGAGCAGTACTTC
-,TRBJ1-2,13,-,TRBV5-6,CASSFQFGLGYTF,TGTGCCAGCAGCTTCCAATTTGGGCTTGGCTACACCTTC
-,TRBJ2-1,15,-,TRBV12-1,CASSYYRDIRDEQFF,TGTGCCAGCAGTTACTACCGGGACATAAGAGATGAGCAGTTCTTC
-,TRBJ1-5,13,-,TRBV11-3,CASSEYSNQPQHF,TGTGCCAGCAGCGAATATAGCAATCAGCCCCAGCATTTT
-,TRBJ1-2,16,-,TRBV21-1,CASSKLGRPISYGYTF,TGTGCCAGCAGCAAACTGGGCAGGCCCATAAGCTATGGCTACACCTTC
-,TRBJ2-4,21,TRBD1,TRBV23-1,CASSQLGGHPGTVLFKNIQYF,TGCGCCAGCAGTCAATTAGGTGGCCACCCGGGGACAGTCCTATTCAAAAACATTCAGTACTTC
-,TRBJ2-7,16,TRBD2,TRBV7-9,CASSSTAAGDAYEQYF,TGTGCCAGCAGTTCTACGGCAGCGGGGGATGCCTACGAGCAGTACTTC
-,TRBJ2-5,12,-,TRBV7-9,CASSLVYQARYF,TGTGCCAGCAGCTTAGTTTACCAGGCCCGGTACTTC
-,TRBJ1-4,12,-,TRBV5-1,CASSPGQGRSHF,TGCGCCAGCAGCCCCGGGCAGGGACGGTCCCATTTT
-,TRBJ1-1,14,-,TRBV11-3,CASSIWSGTPEAFF,TGTGCCAGCAGCATATGGTCCGGGACACCTGAAGCTTTCTTT
-,TRBJ1-1,15,-,TRBV5-6,CASSRIGRARGEAFF,TGTGCCAGCAGCCGCATTGGCCGCGCCCGGGGTGAAGCTTTCTTT
-,TRBJ2-4,14,-,TRBV10-1,CASSENGAKNIQYF,TGCGCCAGCAGTGAGAACGGGGCCAAAAACATTCAGTACTTC
-,TRBJ1-2,13,-,TRBV6-5,CASRPDSRRGYTF,TGTGCCAGCAGACCCGACAGCCGTCGTGGCTACACCTTC
-,TRBJ1-6,13,-,TRBV7-2,CASSLDTLSPLHF,TGTGCCAGCAGCTTAGATACGCTTTCACCCCTCCACTTT
few,TRBJ1-6,13,-,TRBV28,CASNRIDNSPLHF,TGTGCCAGCAATCGGATTGATAATTCACCCCTCCACTTT
-,TRBJ2-5,12,-,TRBV6-2/TRBV6-3,CASTPSPETQYF,TGTGCCAGCACCCCCTCCCCCGAGACCCAGTACTTC
few,TRBJ2-3,16,TRBD1,TRBV9,CASSLRVTGNTDTQYF,TGTGCCAGCAGCCTAAGAGTGACAGGGAACACAGATACGCAGTATTTT
-,TRBJ2-5,15,-,TRBV28,CASNPGASLGETQYF,TGTGCCAGCAACCCCGGGGCGTCTTTGGGGGAGACCCAGTACTTC
-,TRBJ1-3,14,-,TRBV20-1,CSASSGGFTDTIYF,TGCAGTGCTAGTAGCGGGGGGTTTACGGACACCATATATTTT